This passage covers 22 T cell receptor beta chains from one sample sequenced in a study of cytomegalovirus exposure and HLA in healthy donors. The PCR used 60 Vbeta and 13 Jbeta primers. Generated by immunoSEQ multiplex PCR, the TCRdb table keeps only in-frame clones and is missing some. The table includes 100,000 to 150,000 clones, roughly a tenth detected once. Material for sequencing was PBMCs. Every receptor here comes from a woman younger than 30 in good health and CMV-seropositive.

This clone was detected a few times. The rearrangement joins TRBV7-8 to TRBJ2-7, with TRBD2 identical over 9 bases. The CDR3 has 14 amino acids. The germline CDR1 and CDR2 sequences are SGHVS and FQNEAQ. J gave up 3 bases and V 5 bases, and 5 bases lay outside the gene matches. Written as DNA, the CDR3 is TGTGCCAGCAGCCTGGGACTAGCTGACTACGAGCAGTACTTC. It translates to CASSLGLADYEQYF.

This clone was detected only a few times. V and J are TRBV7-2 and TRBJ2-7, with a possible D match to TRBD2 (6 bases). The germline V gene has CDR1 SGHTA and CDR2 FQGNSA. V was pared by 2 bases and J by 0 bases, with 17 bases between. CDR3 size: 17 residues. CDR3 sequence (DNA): TGTGCCAGCAGCTTATTCGGACTAACTTCTTCCTCCTACGAGCAGTACTTC. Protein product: CASSLFGLTSSSYEQYF.

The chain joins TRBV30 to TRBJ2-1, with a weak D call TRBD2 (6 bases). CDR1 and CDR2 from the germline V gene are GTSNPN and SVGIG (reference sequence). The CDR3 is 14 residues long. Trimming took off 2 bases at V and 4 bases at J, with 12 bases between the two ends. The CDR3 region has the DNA TGTGCCTGGAGTACTAGCCTCAGATACAATGAGCAGTTCTTC. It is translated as CAWSTSLRYNEQFF.

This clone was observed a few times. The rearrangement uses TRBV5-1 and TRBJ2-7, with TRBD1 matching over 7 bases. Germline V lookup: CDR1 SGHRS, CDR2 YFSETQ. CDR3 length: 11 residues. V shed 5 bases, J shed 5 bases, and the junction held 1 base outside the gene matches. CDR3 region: CASRTGNEQYF. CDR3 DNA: TGCGCCAGCAGGACAGGGAACGAGCAGTACTTC.

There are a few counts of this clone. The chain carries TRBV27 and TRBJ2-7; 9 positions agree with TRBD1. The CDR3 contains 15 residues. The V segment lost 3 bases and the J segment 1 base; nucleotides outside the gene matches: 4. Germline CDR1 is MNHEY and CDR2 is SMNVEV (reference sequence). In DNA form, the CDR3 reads TGTGCCAGCAGTTTGTCCGGGACAGGGTCCTACGAGCAGTACTTC. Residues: CASSLSGTGSYEQYF.

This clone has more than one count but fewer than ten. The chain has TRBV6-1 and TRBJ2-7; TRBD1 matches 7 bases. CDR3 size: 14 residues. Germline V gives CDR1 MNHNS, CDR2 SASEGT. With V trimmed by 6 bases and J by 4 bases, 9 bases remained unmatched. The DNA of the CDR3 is TGTGCCAGCAGGGAGAGACAGGGTGGGTACGAGCAGTACTTC. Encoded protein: CASRERQGGYEQYF.

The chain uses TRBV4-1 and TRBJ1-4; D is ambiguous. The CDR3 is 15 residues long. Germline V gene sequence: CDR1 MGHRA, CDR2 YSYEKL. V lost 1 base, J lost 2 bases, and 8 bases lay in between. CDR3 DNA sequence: TGCGCCAGCAGCCAAGGAAGGGAGACTAATGAAAAACTGTTTTTT. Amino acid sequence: CASSQGRETNEKLFF.

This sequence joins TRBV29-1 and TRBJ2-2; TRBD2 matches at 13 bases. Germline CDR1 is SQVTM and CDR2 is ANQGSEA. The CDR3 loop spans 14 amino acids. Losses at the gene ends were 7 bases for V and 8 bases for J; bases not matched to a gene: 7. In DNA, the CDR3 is TGCAGCGCAGGACTAGCGGGAGCCCGAGGGGAGCTGTTTTTT. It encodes CSAGLAGARGELFF.

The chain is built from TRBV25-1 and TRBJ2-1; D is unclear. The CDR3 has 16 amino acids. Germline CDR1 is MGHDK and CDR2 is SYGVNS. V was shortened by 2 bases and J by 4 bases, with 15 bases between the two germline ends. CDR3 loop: CASSETLVLPYNEQFF. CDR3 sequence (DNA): TGTGCCAGCAGTGAAACCCTGGTACTACCGTACAATGAGCAGTTCTTC.

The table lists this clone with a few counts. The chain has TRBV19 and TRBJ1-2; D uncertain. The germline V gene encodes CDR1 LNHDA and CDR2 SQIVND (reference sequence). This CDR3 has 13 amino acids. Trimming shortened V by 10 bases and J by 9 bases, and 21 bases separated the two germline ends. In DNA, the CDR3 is TGTGCCATAAGAAGAGAAGGTTGCGGATGCTACACCTTC. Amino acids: CAIRREGCGCYTF.

This chain's CDR3 is CASSPSPGSAPNEQYF. The CDR3, as DNA: TGTGCCAGCAGCCCTAGCCCGGGCTCTGCCCCCAACGAGCAGTACTTC. This chain joins TRBV7-9 and TRBJ2-7; D is perhaps TRBD2 (5 bases). Per the germline V gene, CDR1 is SEHNR and CDR2 is FQNEAQ (reference sequence). This CDR3 region has 16 residues. With 5 bases removed from V and 5 bases from J, the gap between germline ends came to 22 bases.

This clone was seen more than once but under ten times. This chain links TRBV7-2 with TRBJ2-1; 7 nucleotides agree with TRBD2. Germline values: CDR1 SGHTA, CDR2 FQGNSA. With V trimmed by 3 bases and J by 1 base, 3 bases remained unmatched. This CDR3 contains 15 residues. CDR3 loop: CASSFSGFSYNEQFF. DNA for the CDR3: TGTGCCAGCAGCTTTAGCGGGTTTTCCTACAATGAGCAGTTCTTC.

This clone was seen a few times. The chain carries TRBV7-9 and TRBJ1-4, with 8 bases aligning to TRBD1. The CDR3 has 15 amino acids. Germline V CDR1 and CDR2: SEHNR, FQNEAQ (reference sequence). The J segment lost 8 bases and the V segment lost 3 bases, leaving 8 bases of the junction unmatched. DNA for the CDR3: TGTGCCAGCAGCTTCTTCCAGGGGGCTGCAGAAAAACTGTTTTTT. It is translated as CASSFFQGAAEKLFF.

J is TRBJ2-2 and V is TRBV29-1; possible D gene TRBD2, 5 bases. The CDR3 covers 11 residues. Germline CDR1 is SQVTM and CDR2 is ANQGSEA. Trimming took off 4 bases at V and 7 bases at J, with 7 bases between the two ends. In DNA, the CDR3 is TGCAGCGTTGGGACTCTCGGGGAGCTGTTTTTT. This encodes CSVGTLGELFF.

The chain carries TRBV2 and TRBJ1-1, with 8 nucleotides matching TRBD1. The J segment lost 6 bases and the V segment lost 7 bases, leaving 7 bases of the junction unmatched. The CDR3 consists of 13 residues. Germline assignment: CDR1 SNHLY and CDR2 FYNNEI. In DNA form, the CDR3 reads TGTGCCAGCAATGGCATGGACAGGGCTGAAGCTTTCTTT. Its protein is CASNGMDRAEAFF.

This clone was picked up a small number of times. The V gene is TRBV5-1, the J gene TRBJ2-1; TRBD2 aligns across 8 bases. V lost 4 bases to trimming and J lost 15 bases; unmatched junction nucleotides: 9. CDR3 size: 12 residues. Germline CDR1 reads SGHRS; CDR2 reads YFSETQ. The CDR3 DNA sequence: TGCGCCAGCAGCAAAACCGGGACTAGATTGTTCTTC. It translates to CASSKTGTRLFF.

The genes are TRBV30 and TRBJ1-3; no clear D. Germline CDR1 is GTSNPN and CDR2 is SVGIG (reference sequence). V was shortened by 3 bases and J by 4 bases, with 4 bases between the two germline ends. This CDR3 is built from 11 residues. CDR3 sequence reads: CAWSKGNTIYF. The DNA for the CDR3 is TGTGCCTGGAGCAAAGGAAACACCATATATTTT. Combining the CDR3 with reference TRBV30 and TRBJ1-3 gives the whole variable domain SQTIHQWPATLVQPVGSPLSLECTVEGTSNPNLYWYRQAAGRGLQLLFYSVGIGQISSEVPQNLSASRPQDRQFILSSKKLLLSDSGFYLCAWSKGNTIYFGEGSWLTVV.

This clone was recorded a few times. CDR3 coding DNA: TGTGCCAGCAGAGGGACAACCAACACCGGGGAGCTGTTTTTT. Residues: CASRGTTNTGELFF. The genes are TRBV6-5 and TRBJ2-2; D is possibly TRBD1 (6 bases). Germline V gene sequence: CDR1 MNHEY, CDR2 SVGAGI. The CDR3 extends over 14 amino acids. Trimming cost V 6 bases and J 2 bases, with 10 bases left between them.

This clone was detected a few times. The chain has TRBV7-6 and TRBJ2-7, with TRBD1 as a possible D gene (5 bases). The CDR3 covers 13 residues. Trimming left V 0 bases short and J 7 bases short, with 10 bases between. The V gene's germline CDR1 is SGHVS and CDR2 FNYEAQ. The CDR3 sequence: CASSLAGAGEQYF. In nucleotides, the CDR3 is TGTGCCAGCAGCTTAGCAGGGGCTGGGGAGCAGTACTTC.

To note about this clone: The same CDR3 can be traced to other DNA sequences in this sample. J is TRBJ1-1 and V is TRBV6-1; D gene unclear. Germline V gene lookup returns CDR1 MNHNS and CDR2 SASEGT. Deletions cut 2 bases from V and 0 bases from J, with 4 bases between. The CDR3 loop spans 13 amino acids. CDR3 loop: CASSEPMNTEAFF. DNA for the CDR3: TGTGCCAGCAGTGAACCAATGAACACTGAAGCTTTCTTT.

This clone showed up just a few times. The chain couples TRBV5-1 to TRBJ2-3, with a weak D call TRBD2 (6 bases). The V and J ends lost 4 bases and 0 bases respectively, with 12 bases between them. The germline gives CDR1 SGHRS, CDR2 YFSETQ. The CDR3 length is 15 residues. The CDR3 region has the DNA TGCGCCAGCAGCCTTAGCGGAACTAGCACAGATACGCAGTATTTT. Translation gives CASSLSGTSTDTQYF.

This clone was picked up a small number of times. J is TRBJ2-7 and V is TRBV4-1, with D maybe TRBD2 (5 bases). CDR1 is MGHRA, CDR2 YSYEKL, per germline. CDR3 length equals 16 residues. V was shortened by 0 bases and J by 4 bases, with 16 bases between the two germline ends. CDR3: CASSQDSPSLSYEQYF. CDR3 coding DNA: TGCGCCAGCAGCCAAGATTCCCCTAGCCTGAGTTACGAGCAGTACTTC.